The entry below gives a single TCR beta chain sequence along with its context. This sample was taken from a study of T cell changes during pregnancy in multiple sclerosis. Here immunoSEQ multiplex PCR was the method, and the copy in TCRdb shows in-frame clones only, minus some. The sample lists about 70,000 clones, under 95% occurring once. The sample consisted of peripheral blood, taken in the third trimester of pregnancy. This receptor was identified in a female donor in good health, enrolled as a control in a pregnancy study.

The DNA of the CDR3 is TGTGCCAGCAGCTTATTCGGGGGTGGACTGAACACTGAAGCTTTCTTT. Translating it yields CASSLFGGGLNTEAFF. The rearrangement joins TRBV7-3 to TRBJ1-1; a weak D match, TRBD1 (5 bases). The V gene's germline CDR1 is SGHTA and CDR2 FQGTGA. Trimming removed 2 bases from V and 0 bases from J, with 13 bases in between. This CDR3 is 16 amino acids long.